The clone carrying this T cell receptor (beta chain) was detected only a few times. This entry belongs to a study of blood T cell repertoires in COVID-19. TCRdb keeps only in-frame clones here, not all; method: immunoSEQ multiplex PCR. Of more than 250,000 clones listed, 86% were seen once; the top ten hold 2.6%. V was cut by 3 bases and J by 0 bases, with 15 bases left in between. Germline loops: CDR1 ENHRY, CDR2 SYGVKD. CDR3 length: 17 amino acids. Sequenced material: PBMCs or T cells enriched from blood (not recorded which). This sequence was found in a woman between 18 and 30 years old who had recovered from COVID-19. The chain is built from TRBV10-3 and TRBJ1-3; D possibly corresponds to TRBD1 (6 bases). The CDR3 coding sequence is TGTGCCATCAGTGAACCAGATCGGACAGTCTCTGGAAACACCATATATTTT. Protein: CAISEPDRTVSGNTIYF.